The TCR beta chain under discussion was sequenced for a study of shared clonotypes between healthy human individuals. Germline CDR1 reads WSHSY; CDR2 reads SAAADI. The CDR3 loop spans 14 amino acids. V lost 0 bases and J lost 10; bases outside the gene matches: 4. With respect to this clone: Its antigen is currently unknown.

Every one of the donors was a Caucasian adult that lived in Nashville, Tennessee. General observations from the study: In contrast to clonotypes shared by all four donors, non-shared clonotypes had lower generation probabilities. A limitation of the genetic and exposure-history diversity represented arose from few donors.

Genomic DNA of every subset was divided equally among multiple immunoSEQ plates. The table came from immunoSEQ multiplex PCR; TCRdb's copy has only in-frame clones and leaves some out. The repertoire includes 2 million to 2.5 million clones, around 95% of them detected once, and 0.13% sits in the top ten. This chain joins TRBV10-2 and TRBJ2-1; 9 nucleotides line up with TRBD2. Input material: naive CD4+ T cells sorted from blood. Stated subset: CD45RA+ positively selected. This clonotype originated in a man between 18 and 29 years old in good health. CDR3 amino acids: CASSESRRGGEQFF. The DNA for the CDR3 is TGCGCCAGCAGTGAGTCTCGGCGGGGGGGCGAGCAGTTCTTC.